These 14 T cell receptor beta chains came from one sample sequenced in a study of blood T cell repertoires in COVID-19. Profiling relied on immunoSEQ multiplex PCR, and the TCRdb table lists in-frame clones only, not all of them. Here the sample spans 260,000 or so clones, over 70% being singletons. Sequencing was carried out using peripheral blood. All receptors come from an older man with acute or convalescent COVID-19.

The chain uses TRBV30 and TRBJ2-3, with D possibly being TRBD2 (6 bases). CDR3 size: 11 residues. The V and J ends lost 1 base and 12 bases respectively, with 11 bases between them. CDR1 is GTSNPN, CDR2 SVGIG, per germline (reference sequence). The CDR3: CAWSASGPQYF. The DNA of the CDR3 is TGTGCCTGGAGTGCCAGCGGGCCCCAGTATTTT. The full variable domain, its missing parts supplied by reference TRBV30 and TRBJ2-3, is SQTIHQWPATLVQPVGSPLSLECTVEGTSNPNLYWYRQAAGRGLQLLFYSVGIGQISSEVPQNLSASRPQDRQFILSSKKLLLSDSGFYLCAWSASGPQYFGPGTRLTVL.

This clone was counted once. V gene TRBV5-1 combines with J gene TRBJ2-1; 7 bases align to TRBD1. V dropped 4 bases and J dropped 6; count of bases not matched to a gene: 10. This CDR3 is built from 15 residues. Germline V gives CDR1 SGHRS, CDR2 YFSETQ. CDR3 sequence reads: CASSGRDSRSNEQFF. The CDR3 DNA reads as TGCGCCAGCAGCGGTAGGGACAGTAGGTCCAATGAGCAGTTCTTC.

The rearrangement joins TRBV5-1 to TRBJ1-1, with a possible D match to TRBD1 (5 bases). Germline V gives CDR1 SGHRS, CDR2 YFSETQ. Deletions cut 1 base from V and 3 bases from J, with 10 bases between. There are 14 residues in the CDR3. As DNA, the CDR3 is TGCGCCAGCAGCTTGTGGGGAGGGGACACTGAAGCTTTCTTT. This sequence encodes CASSLWGGDTEAFF.

The chain combines TRBV2 with TRBJ1-1, with 7 bases fitting TRBD1. This CDR3 spans 14 amino acids. The V gene's germline CDR1 is SNHLY and CDR2 FYNNEI. The J segment lost 1 base and the V segment lost 7 bases, leaving 6 bases of the junction unmatched. The CDR3 here is CASKRQGPNTEAFF. The CDR3 coding sequence is TGTGCCAGCAAAAGACAGGGACCGAACACTGAAGCTTTCTTT.

V is TRBV5-1 and J is TRBJ1-6; D not resolved. Deletions cut 3 bases from V and 8 bases from J, with 6 bases between. The CDR3 runs 12 residues. Germline V gene sequence: CDR1 SGHRS, CDR2 YFSETQ. CDR3 sequence (DNA): TGCGCCAGCAGCTCCTCGGATTCACCCCTCCACTTT. It encodes CASSSSDSPLHF. Combining the CDR3 with reference TRBV5-1 and TRBJ1-6 gives the whole variable domain KAGVTQTPRYLIKTRGQQVTLSCSPISGHRSVSWYQQTPGQGLQFLFEYFSETQRNKGNFPGRFSGRQFSNSRSEMNVSTLELGDSALYLCASSSSDSPLHFGNGTRLTVT.

J is TRBJ2-3 and V is TRBV19; 10 positions match TRBD2. CDR1 and CDR2 (germline): LNHDA, SQIVND (reference sequence). V was pared by 3 bases and J by 2 bases, with 8 bases of the junction left unmatched. The CDR3 runs to 17 residues. Here the CDR3 reads CASSIAASGSFTDTQYF. Written as DNA, the CDR3 is TGTGCCAGTAGTATCGCCGCTAGCGGGAGTTTCACAGATACGCAGTATTTT.

The rearrangement uses TRBV3-1 (or the pseudogene TRBV3-2) and TRBJ2-5; 12 nucleotides match TRBD2. The CDR3 contains 17 residues. With 3 bases clipped from V and 4 bases from J, the junction kept 9 bases outside the gene matches. Germline-derived CDR1 and CDR2 are LGHDT and YNNKEL (reference sequence). CDR3 nucleotides: TGTGCCAGCAGCCAGGGCCTAGCGGGAGGGCAACGAGAGACCCAGTACTTC. It is translated as CASSQGLAGGQRETQYF.

The chain combines TRBV5-1 with TRBJ1-6; TRBD1 aligns across 7 bases. The CDR3 totals 13 residues. The ends lost 7 bases at V and 9 bases at J; junction bases unmatched: 7. Germline CDR1 reads SGHRS; CDR2 reads YFSETQ. DNA of the CDR3: TGCGCCAGCTTCGACAGGGCGGGTTCACCCCTCCACTTT. Translation gives CASFDRAGSPLHF.

The chain joins TRBV7-2 to TRBJ2-4, with 9 nucleotides matching TRBD2. With 5 bases clipped from V and 6 bases from J, the junction kept 8 bases outside the gene matches. Per germline, CDR1 SGHTA and CDR2 FQGNSA. The length of the CDR3 is 15 residues. For the CDR3, the DNA is TGTGCCAGCAGCCTTAGTAGCGGGGGACGAAACATTCAGTACTTC. Translating it yields CASSLSSGGRNIQYF. The variable domain in full, completed from reference TRBV7-2 and TRBJ2-4, reads GAGVSQSPSNKVTEKGKDVELRCDPISGHTALYWYRQSLGQGLEFLIYFQGNSAPDKSGLPSDRFSAERTGGSVSTLTIQRTQQEDSAVYLCASSLSSGGRNIQYFGAGTRLSVL.

The genes are TRBV30 and TRBJ1-5; no clear D gene. CDR1 is GTSNPN, CDR2 SVGIG, per germline (reference sequence). Trimming left V 1 base short and J 0 bases short, with 7 bases between. The CDR3 length is 14 residues. This chain's CDR3 is CAWSAGDSNQPQHF. As DNA, the CDR3 is TGTGCCTGGAGTGCTGGAGATAGCAATCAGCCCCAGCATTTT.

CDR3 coding DNA: TGTGCCAGCGGGCCTTATTACAATGAGCAGTTCTTC. Translating gives CASGPYYNEQFF. V and J are TRBV6-5 and TRBJ2-1; D is unresolved. CDR3 length equals 12 residues. V lost 8 bases and J 4 bases, leaving 9 bases between the germline ends. Germline V gene sequence: CDR1 MNHEY, CDR2 SVGAGI.

The chain couples TRBV5-1 to TRBJ2-7, with 10 bases matching TRBD2. The CDR3 runs to 13 residues. The germline V gene has CDR1 SGHRS and CDR2 YFSETQ. With V trimmed by 3 bases and J by 6 bases, 3 bases remained unmatched. CDR3 coding DNA: TGCGCCAGCAGCTCGGGGACTAGCGCCGAGCAGTACTTC. The encoded protein is CASSSGTSAEQYF.

The chain employs TRBV4-2 and TRBJ2-7; 10 bases fit TRBD2. V was pared by 1 base and J by 2 bases, with 14 bases of the junction left unmatched. This CDR3 spans 19 amino acids. Per the germline V gene, CDR1 is LGHNA and CDR2 is YNFKEQ. DNA for the CDR3: TGTGCCAGCAGCCAAGGGACCTCGGGCTTACTAGCGGGACCCTACGAGCAGTACTTC. Protein: CASSQGTSGLLAGPYEQYF.

The chain recombines TRBV7-9 with TRBJ2-3, with D possibly TRBD1 on 5 matching bases. The V gene lost 2 bases and the J gene lost 4 bases, with 13 bases spanning the gap. Germline CDR1 and CDR2: SEHNR and FQNEAQ (reference sequence). This CDR3 region has 15 residues. CDR3 residues: CASSLPGSGADTQYF. The DNA of the CDR3 is TGTGCCAGCAGCTTACCAGGGTCGGGCGCAGATACGCAGTATTTT.